A single sample is the source of the 8 T cell receptor beta chains below, sequenced in a study of T cell repertoires in cytomegalovirus infection. TCRdb reprocessed the reads with MiXCR, giving one entry per CDR3 protein. The table records around 530,000 distinct CDR3 sequences, 16% of them present only once. The sample comprised CD8+ T cells from PBMCs. The receptors here all came from a human donor in good health (CMV status not recorded). Some clones in this sample may be carry-over from other donors' samples.

This clonotype was seen ten or more times. The chain uses TRBV7-4 and TRBJ1-1; D is unclear. CDR3 length: 14 amino acids. V was trimmed by 2 bases and J by 7 bases, leaving 14 bases between them. CDR1 SGHVT and CDR2 SQSDAQ come from the germline V gene. The chain's CDR3 is CASSLSPLRFEAFF. DNA of the CDR3: TGTGCCAGCAGCTTATCGCCCCTTCGATTTGAAGCTTTCTTT.

This clonotype was observed at least ten times. The V gene is TRBV12-5, the J gene TRBJ2-1; TRBD2 is a possible D gene (7 bases). The CDR3 length is 15 residues. Germline CDR1 is LGHNT and CDR2 is FRNRAP. Trimming left V 6 bases short and J 9 bases short, with 21 bases between. The CDR3 DNA reads TGTGCTAGTGGCGCCGGTAAACGAGGGGGGGGTGAGCAGTTCTTC. Residues: CASGAGKRGGGEQFF.

This clonotype was counted ten times or more. This chain connects TRBV7-9 to TRBJ1-1; D not certain. The CDR3 sequence is 14 residues long. The V gene's germline CDR1 is SEHNR and CDR2 FQNEAQ (reference sequence). V lost 1 base and J lost 8, with 14 bases in between. The CDR3 spells CASSLGNRRGEAFF. The CDR3 DNA reads as TGTGCCAGCAGCTTAGGAAACAGAAGAGGCGAAGCTTTCTTT.

CDR3 coding DNA: TGTGCCAGCAGCGTCAACAGGGACAGAGGGACTTTTGGCTACACCTTC. Translated: CASSVNRDRGTFGYTF. The chain couples TRBV9 to TRBJ1-2, with 7 bases fitting TRBD1. The J segment lost 7 bases and the V segment lost 2 bases, leaving 14 bases of the junction unmatched. The germline V gene encodes CDR1 SGDLS and CDR2 YYNGEE. The CDR3 extends over 16 amino acids.

The V gene is TRBV6-5, the J gene TRBJ1-2; TRBD1 agrees at 7 bases. The CDR3 spans 14 residues. Germline CDR1 MNHEY, CDR2 SVGAGI. The junction had 6 bases not matched to a gene; V was cut back by 0 bases and J by 8 bases. The CDR3 sequence is CASSYSIRGDGYTF. In DNA form, the CDR3 reads TGTGCCAGCAGTTACTCGATCAGGGGGGACGGCTACACCTTC.

There are a few counts of this clonotype. The chain uses TRBV9 and TRBJ2-7; a weak D match, TRBD1 (5 bases). This CDR3 has 15 residues. Deletions cut 4 bases from V and 6 bases from J, with 20 bases between. Germline CDR1 is SGDLS and CDR2 is YYNGEE. The CDR3 region is CASSPHGAGKGEQYF. CDR3 DNA: TGTGCCAGCAGCCCCCATGGGGCAGGGAAGGGCGAGCAGTACTTC.

At least ten counts were recorded for this clonotype. The chain carries TRBV7-6 and TRBJ1-5; 7 bases are a match to TRBD1. V lost 5 bases, J lost 4 bases, and 2 bases stayed unmatched. CDR1 is SGHVS and CDR2 is FNYEAQ in the germline V gene. This CDR3 is 13 amino acids long. CDR3 sequence (DNA): TGTGCCAGCAGCCAGGGGGGAAATCAGCCCCAGCATTTT. It encodes CASSQGGNQPQHF.

This clonotype has ten or more counts. J is TRBJ2-7 and V is TRBV28; D is unclear. CDR1 is MDHEN and CDR2 is SYDVKM in the germline V gene. The CDR3 extends over 17 amino acids. V gave up 5 bases and J gave up 2 bases, with 22 bases separating them. The CDR3 region has the DNA TGTGCCAGCAGTCCCATACCCCGCCGGGCCCTAACCTACGAGCAGTACTTC. Translated, it gives CASSPIPRRALTYEQYF.